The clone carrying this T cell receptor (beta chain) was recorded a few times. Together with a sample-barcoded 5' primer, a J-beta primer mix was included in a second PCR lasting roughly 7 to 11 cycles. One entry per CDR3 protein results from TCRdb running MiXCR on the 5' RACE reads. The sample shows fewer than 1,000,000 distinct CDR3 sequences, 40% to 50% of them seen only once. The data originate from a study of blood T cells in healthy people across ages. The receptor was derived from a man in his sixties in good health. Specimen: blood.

The CDR3 region is CASTRDRTYNEQFF. The CDR3 DNA sequence: TGTGCCAGCACCCGGGACAGGACCTACAATGAGCAGTTCTTC. This chain uses TRBV9 with TRBJ2-1; 8 nucleotides agree with TRBD1. Trimming at V came to 6 bases and at J to 2 bases, leaving 4 bases not matched to a gene. Germline CDR1 and CDR2: SGDLS and YYNGEE. The CDR3 runs 14 residues.